A selection of T cell receptor beta chains follows, all from one sample in a study of cytomegalovirus exposure and HLA in healthy donors. Clones were sequenced by immunoSEQ multiplex PCR, and TCRdb holds only the in-frame ones, with some missing. The sample yields about 170,000 clones, nearly 80% seen once. Sequences were obtained from PBMCs. The source is a man aged 35 to 55 in good health and CMV-seropositive. CDR3s include the opening cysteine and the closing phenylalanine or tryptophan. A D gene is named only where the DNA matches it firmly. The size field is filled for only some rows; it gives once, few, many or a size class.

D | J | size | V | DNA | CDR3
. | TRBJ2-1 | . | TRBV27 | TGTGCCAGCAGTTCCGAGGGACTACCACCAGGGGTGCAGTTCTTC | CASSSEGLPPGVQFF
TRBD1 | TRBJ2-3 | . | TRBV14 | TGTGCAACCCGAATAGGGACAGCTAGCACAGATACGCAGTATTTT | CATRIGTASTDTQYF
TRBD2 | TRBJ2-3 | . | TRBV27 | TGTGCCAGCAGTGCCCCGGGACTAGCTGTAGATACGCAGTATTTT | CASSAPGLAVDTQYF
TRBD1 | TRBJ2-7 | . | TRBV6-4 | TGTGCCAGCAAGCCGGACAGGACGTCCTACGAGCAGTACTTC | CASKPDRTSYEQYF
TRBD1 | TRBJ1-1 | . | TRBV7-6 | TGTGCCAGCAGCTTAAGAGGGACAGACACTGAAGCTTTCTTT | CASSLRGTDTEAFF
. | TRBJ2-7 | . | TRBV7-9 | TGTGCCAGCAGCTCCGCGAGGGAGCAGTACTTC | CASSSAREQYF
TRBD1 | TRBJ2-3 | . | TRBV2 | TGTGCCAGCAGTGGGCCGGACAGGGCACCGCAGTATTTT | CASSGPDRAPQYF
. | TRBJ2-7 | . | TRBV29-1 | TGCAGCGTCACAGGGGGGGAAATCTACGAGCAGTACTTC | CSVTGGEIYEQYF
TRBD1 | TRBJ1-1 | once | TRBV6-6 | TGTGCCAGCAGTAACCACAGGGGGCCGAACACTGAAGCTTTCTTT | CASSNHRGPNTEAFF
. | TRBJ2-1 | . | TRBV5-6 | TGTGCCAGCAGCTTGGCGGAGCTAAGCCCCTACAATGAGCAGTTCTTC | CASSLAELSPYNEQFF
TRBD2 | TRBJ2-1 | . | TRBV11-3 | TGTGCCAGCAGCCCCAGAGGTGGTTGGGGCGGGAGTAGTTACAATGAGCAGTTCTTC | CASSPRGGWGGSSYNEQFF
. | TRBJ2-1 | . | TRBV4-2 | TGTGCCAGCAGCCGGGACCGGGACTCCGAGCAGTTCTTC | CASSRDRDSEQFF
. | TRBJ1-5 | . | TRBV28 | TGTGCCAGCAGTTCGACCGGACGGGAGGAAAATCAGCCCCAGCATTTT | CASSSTGREENQPQHF
. | TRBJ1-5 | . | TRBV5-1 | TGCGCCAGCCGCCGGGGTGTCGGCGTCAATCAGCCCCAGCATTTT | CASRRGVGVNQPQHF
TRBD2 | TRBJ2-1 | . | TRBV19 | TGTGCCAGTAGTAATAGCGGGAGGGCGGAATCGAGTGAGTTCTTC | CASSNSGRAESSEFF
. | TRBJ2-6 | . | TRBV19 | TGTGCCAGTAGTTGGAGCTCTGGGGCCAACGGCCTGACTTTC | CASSWSSGANGLTF
TRBD1 | TRBJ2-7 | . | TRBV27 | TGTGCCAGCAGTTTAGGGACAGGGGCCCACCGGGAGCAGTACTTC | CASSLGTGAHREQYF
TRBD2 | TRBJ2-7 | . | TRBV19 | TGTGCCAGTAGTATTACCAGCGGGAGATCCTACGAGCAGTACTTC | CASSITSGRSYEQYF
. | TRBJ1-2 | . | TRBV2 | TGTGCCAGCAGGGCCAACGGGAGGCTCTATGGCTACACCTTC | CASRANGRLYGYTF
TRBD2 | TRBJ2-5 | . | TRBV2 | TGTGCCAGCAGAAGACTAGCGGGAGCTTCGAAAGAGACCCAGTACTTC | CASRRLAGASKETQYF
. | TRBJ2-2 | . | TRBV28 | TGTGCCAGTTCGACTCCTACTTACACCGGGGAGCTGTTTTTT | CASSTPTYTGELFF
TRBD2 | TRBJ2-2 | . | TRBV29-1 | TGCAGCGTGGCAGGACCCAGCGCTAGCGGGACTACCGGGGAGCTGTTTTTT | CSVAGPSASGTTGELFF
TRBD2 | TRBJ2-1 | . | TRBV10-3 | TGTGCCATCAAGAGCGGAGCCGCGGGGGATGAGCAGTTCTTC | CAIKSGAAGDEQFF
TRBD1 | TRBJ2-3 | once | TRBV14 | TGTGCCAGCAGCCTTCGAGGGGGCGCGAGAGATACGCAGTATTTT | CASSLRGGARDTQYF
TRBD1 | TRBJ1-3 | few | TRBV7-9 | TGTGCCAGCAGCCGAAGACAGGGTCCGGACACCATATATTTT | CASSRRQGPDTIYF
TRBD2 | TRBJ2-1 | few | TRBV9 | TGTGCCAGCAGCCCTTTTAGCGGGACTTACAATGAGCAGTTCTTC | CASSPFSGTYNEQFF
. | TRBJ2-1 | . | TRBV15 | TGTGCCACCAGCGGCCTTAGGGGGGGACCCCGTGAGCAGTTCTTC | CATSGLRGGPREQFF
. | TRBJ1-1 | few | TRBV7-9 | TGTGCCAGCAGTCTAGCGGGCGGTGAAGCTTTCTTT | CASSLAGGEAFF
TRBD1 | TRBJ1-2 | few | TRBV6-5 | TGTGCCAGCAGAGAACTCGGGGACAGGGGCTACACCTTC | CASRELGDRGYTF
. | TRBJ1-1 | . | TRBV6-6 | TGTGCCAGCATTGTAGATGGGAACACTGAAGCTTTCTTT | CASIVDGNTEAFF
TRBD2 | TRBJ2-2 | once | TRBV5-1 | TGCGCCAGCAGCTTGGTGGCTAGCGGGAACACCGGGGAGCTGTTTTTT | CASSLVASGNTGELFF
TRBD1 | TRBJ2-3 | . | TRBV27 | TGTGCCAGCAGTTACGGGACAGGGGACACAGATACGCAGTATTTT | CASSYGTGDTDTQYF
TRBD1 | TRBJ2-2 | once | TRBV25-1 | TGTGCCAGCAGTCCCCCGGGACAGGGAAAAGGCGGGGAGCTGTTTTTT | CASSPPGQGKGGELFF
TRBD2 | TRBJ2-3 | . | TRBV5-8 | TGTGCCAGCGTCCCAGCTGCCAGCGGGAGAGCAGATACGCAGTATTTT | CASVPAASGRADTQYF
. | TRBJ2-1 | . | TRBV19 | TGTGCCAGTAGCCATTACAATGAGCAGTTCTTC | CASSHYNEQFF
. | TRBJ2-1 | . | TRBV2 | TGTGCCAGCAGTGAACAGGTGAGCTCCTACAATGAGCAGTTCTTC | CASSEQVSSYNEQFF
. | TRBJ2-4 | . | TRBV5-4 | TGTGCCAGCAGCTTGGACAGAAGCATTCAGTACTTC | CASSLDRSIQYF